The clone carrying this TCR beta chain is termed medium-sized. This sample is part of a study of graft-versus-host responses after intestinal transplantation. Study background: The study gave all recipients anti-thymocyte globulin induction, then tacrolimus and steroids for approximately three years.

Repertoires were generated with immunoSEQ multiplex PCR, while TCRdb's copy carries only in-frame clones and drops some. The data show 8,000 to 10,000 clones, about a quarter seen once. The plating included approximately 200,000 irradiated, violet-dye-labeled stimulator cells together with approximately 200,000 CFSE-labeled responder cells. V was cut by 4 bases and J by 3 bases, with 7 bases left in between. CDR1 and CDR2 from the germline V gene are SQVTM and ANQGSEA. This CDR3 region has 11 residues. General study results and limits: Within the allografts of patients who had graft-donor T cell macrochimerism, graft-versus-host to host-versus-graft clonal ratios were high.

The J gene is TRBJ2-7, the V gene TRBV29-1, with D unresolved. The sequence was obtained from a human patient who was an organ donor for intestinal transplantation. The specimen was alloreactive CD8+ T cells from a mixed lymphocyte reaction culture, collected before transplantation. Subset meaning: CFSE-low proliferating T cells sorted from roughly six-day pre-transplant mixed lymphocyte reaction (GvH or HvG direction). CDR3 residues: CSVGTDYEQYF. The CDR3 DNA follows: TGCAGCGTTGGTACAGACTACGAGCAGTACTTC.